These 31 T cell receptor beta chains were all obtained from the same sample, sequenced in a study of blood T cell repertoires in COVID-19. Sequencing used immunoSEQ multiplex PCR; TCRdb keeps in-frame clones, though not all of them. The data contain under 150,000 clones, over 80% of them singletons. The sample comprised PBMCs or T cells enriched from blood (not recorded which). The source of these receptors is a woman aged 45-60 years who had been exposed to COVID-19.

CDR3 sequence: CSVEDLDAETNEKLFF. For the CDR3, the DNA is TGCAGCGTTGAAGATCTTGATGCAGAAACTAATGAAAAACTGTTTTTT. V and J are TRBV29-1 and TRBJ1-4; D is unclear. Germline V gene lookup returns CDR1 SQVTM and CDR2 ANQGSEA. The CDR3 consists of 16 residues. Trimming took off 0 bases at V and 1 base at J, with 12 bases between the two ends.

V gene TRBV14 combines with J gene TRBJ2-7; possible D gene TRBD1, 5 bases. The V end was cut by 2 bases, the J end by 0 bases, with 14 bases between. The germline CDR1 and CDR2 sequences are SGHDN and FVKESK. The CDR3 consists of 16 residues. For the CDR3, the DNA is TGTGCCAGCAGCCAACCAGGGTTTCCAGGCTCCTACGAGCAGTACTTC. Translating it yields CASSQPGFPGSYEQYF.

The chain has TRBV28 and TRBJ1-1; maybe TRBD1 (6 bases). The V gene's germline CDR1 is MDHEN and CDR2 SYDVKM. Trimming cost V 8 bases and J 7 bases, with 17 bases left between them. The CDR3 consists of 13 residues. CDR3 sequence reads: CASLTQGILEAFF. CDR3 bases: TGTGCCAGCCTAACACAGGGTATCCTTGAAGCTTTCTTT.

The chain joins TRBV6-2 or TRBV6-3 to TRBJ2-3; D may be TRBD2 (6 bases). CDR1 MNHEY and CDR2 SVGEGT come from the germline V gene. CDR3 length equals 14 residues. The V end lost 2 bases, the J end lost 11 bases, and 17 bases lay between the germline ends. DNA of the CDR3: TGTGCCAGCAGTTACGGTCTCTCCCGGAGGGTGCAGTATTTT. Translation gives CASSYGLSRRVQYF.

The CDR3 DNA follows: TGTGCCAGCAGCCAAGAAAGGGGGGGGGCAGGTGGCCGCGAGCAGTTCTTC. It yields the protein CASSQERGGAGGREQFF. The chain carries TRBV3-1 (or the pseudogene TRBV3-2) and TRBJ2-1; D perhaps matches TRBD2 (7 bases). Trimming took 0 bases from V and 10 from J, leaving 22 bases between them. The germline V gene encodes CDR1 LGHDT and CDR2 YNNKEL (reference sequence). CDR3 length: 17 residues.

This chain connects TRBV2 to TRBJ2-1; 14 bases align to TRBD2. V dropped 6 bases and J dropped 0; count of bases not matched to a gene: 4. Germline CDR1 and CDR2: SNHLY and FYNNEI. CDR3 length: 17 residues. CDR3 sequence reads: CASSPGTSGGSYNEQFF. CDR3 nucleotide sequence: TGTGCCAGCAGCCCTGGGACTAGCGGGGGCTCCTACAATGAGCAGTTCTTC.

The chain uses TRBV2 and TRBJ2-7; the D gene is possibly TRBD2 (5 bases). V was pared by 0 bases and J by 2 bases, with 8 bases between. The germline gives CDR1 SNHLY, CDR2 FYNNEI. CDR3 length equals 14 residues. The CDR3 here is CASSEAEGAYEQYF. The DNA for the CDR3 is TGTGCCAGCAGTGAAGCAGAGGGAGCCTACGAGCAGTACTTC.

The chain employs TRBV28 and TRBJ2-1; the match to TRBD2 covers 8 bases. The CDR3 is 15 residues long. From germline, CDR1 is MDHEN and CDR2 SYDVKM. After removal of 4 bases from V and 3 bases from J, the junction contained 5 bases not matched to a gene. This chain's CDR3 is CASSSYSGVYNEQFF. DNA for the CDR3: TGTGCCAGCAGTTCCTATAGCGGGGTCTACAATGAGCAGTTCTTC.

The V gene is TRBV6-4, the J gene TRBJ2-7; the D gene is possibly TRBD2 (6 bases). V lost 2 bases, J lost 3 bases, and 14 bases lay in between. The CDR3 has 15 amino acids. Per germline, CDR1 MRHNA and CDR2 SNTAGT. CDR3 loop: CASSDRLGGNYEQYF. The CDR3 DNA is TGTGCCAGCAGTGACCGCTTGGGCGGGAACTACGAGCAGTACTTC.

CDR3 in amino acids: CASSLARGSYNEQFF. The CDR3 DNA reads TGTGCCAGCAGCTTAGCACGGGGCTCCTACAATGAGCAGTTCTTC. The V call is TRBV7-2, the J call TRBJ2-1, with D possibly matching TRBD2 (5 bases). Germline V lookup: CDR1 SGHTA, CDR2 FQGNSA. V lost 0 bases and J 0 bases, leaving 6 bases between the germline ends. The CDR3 sequence is 15 residues long.

The chain recombines TRBV7-3 with TRBJ2-2; the match to TRBD2 covers 8 bases. J gave up 2 bases and V 2 bases, and 4 bases lay outside the gene matches. From germline, CDR1 is SGHTA and CDR2 FQGTGA. There are 16 residues in the CDR3. The CDR3 DNA sequence: TGTGCCAGCAGCTTAGGGCTAGCGGGCAACACCGGGGAGCTGTTTTTT. This codes for CASSLGLAGNTGELFF. Supplemented by reference TRBV7-3 and TRBJ2-2, the full variable domain reads GAGVSQTPSNKVTEKGKYVELRCDPISGHTALYWYRQSLGQGPEFLIYFQGTGAADDSGLPNDRFFAVRPEGSVSTLKIQRTERGDSAVYLCASSLGLAGNTGELFFGEGSRLTVL.

Notes on this clone: The junction departs from germline at one end; a sequencing error may be responsible. CDR3 bases: TGTGCCAGCAGCCTAAGGAGCCATCGGGGTACGAACGCTGAAGCTTTCTTT. Protein sequence: CASSLRSHRGTNAEAFF. The chain links TRBV13 to TRBJ1-1; D not certain. The CDR3 is made up of 17 amino acids. The V gene's germline CDR1 is PRHDT and CDR2 FYEKMQ (reference sequence).

This clone was recorded only once. This chain connects TRBV19 to TRBJ2-7; a possible D gene is TRBD2 (6 bases). Per germline, CDR1 LNHDA and CDR2 SQIVND (reference sequence). Trimming removed 5 bases from V and 0 bases from J, with 20 bases in between. The CDR3 length is 17 residues. This CDR3 is CASSPLSAGLSSYEQYF. CDR3 nucleotide sequence: TGTGCCAGTAGTCCGCTATCAGCGGGCCTATCCTCCTACGAGCAGTACTTC.

The V and J genes are TRBV5-4 and TRBJ2-7; 12 nucleotides align to TRBD2. The CDR3 is 15 amino acids. In germline, CDR1 is SGHNT, CDR2 YYREEE (reference sequence). V trimming: 3 bases; J trimming: 3 bases; junction bases outside the gene matches: 4. The CDR3, as DNA: TGTGCCAGCAGCTCTAAGACTAGCGGGGGCTACGAGCAGTACTTC. Its protein product is CASSSKTSGGYEQYF.

The chain links TRBV9 to TRBJ2-7; 12 nucleotides align to TRBD2. V trimming: 0 bases; J trimming: 7 bases; junction bases outside the gene matches: 5. The V gene's germline CDR1 is SGDLS and CDR2 YYNGEE. This CDR3 is built from 15 residues. CDR3 sequence: CASSVDLAGGHEQYF. CDR3 nucleotides: TGTGCCAGCAGCGTAGATCTAGCGGGAGGGCATGAGCAGTACTTC. The variable domain in full, with the rest retrieved from reference TRBV9 and TRBJ2-7, is DSGVTQTPKHLITATGQRVTLRCSPRSGDLSVYWYQQSLDQGLQFLIQYYNGEERAKGNILERFSAQQFPDLHSELNLSSLELGDSALYFCASSVDLAGGHEQYFGPGTRLTVT.

The CDR3 nucleotides read TGTGCCAGCAGTCTGGGGGGACTGCACACTGAAGCTTTCTTT. Protein sequence: CASSLGGLHTEAFF. The chain is built from TRBV27 and TRBJ1-1; possible D gene TRBD1, 5 bases. V lost 5 bases and J 3 bases, leaving 13 bases between the germline ends. This CDR3 has 14 residues. Germline V CDR1 and CDR2: MNHEY, SMNVEV (reference sequence).

V is TRBV7-9 and J is TRBJ2-4; D unresolved. This CDR3 region has 17 residues. Trimming stripped 1 base from V and 2 bases from J, with 15 bases between. CDR1 is SEHNR and CDR2 is FQNEAQ in the germline V gene (reference sequence). As DNA, the CDR3 is TGTGCCAGCAGCTTAGTTTCCGGCCCTAGGTCCAAAAACATTCAGTACTTC. Translated, it gives CASSLVSGPRSKNIQYF.

The V and J genes are TRBV11-3 and TRBJ2-2; perhaps TRBD2 as D (6 bases). The CDR3 sequence is 15 residues long. Germline CDR1 SGHNT, CDR2 YENEEA. The V gene lost 1 base and the J gene lost 1 base, with 7 bases spanning the gap. CDR3 DNA sequence: TGTGCCAGCAGCTTAGCAGCGGGGAACACCGGGGAGCTGTTTTTT. Translated: CASSLAAGNTGELFF. Based on the CDR3 plus reference TRBV11-3 and TRBJ2-2, the full variable domain is EAGVVQSPRYKIIEKKQPVAFWCNPISGHNTLYWYLQNLGQGPELLIRYENEEAVDDSQLPKDRFSAERLKGVDSTLKIQPAELGDSAVYLCASSLAAGNTGELFFGEGSRLTVL.

The DNA of the CDR3 is TGTGCCAGCAGCGTAGGTGGAGATAGCAATCAGCCCCAGCATTTT. It is translated as CASSVGGDSNQPQHF. The chain recombines TRBV9 with TRBJ1-5, with D unclear. Germline V gives CDR1 SGDLS, CDR2 YYNGEE. The CDR3 has 15 amino acids. Trimming stripped 0 bases from V and 0 bases from J, with 7 bases between.

V and J are TRBV4-3 and TRBJ2-1; D is uncertain. CDR3 size: 13 residues. The V and J ends lost 0 bases and 8 bases respectively, with 8 bases between them. Germline V CDR1 and CDR2: LGHNA, YSLEER. CDR3 DNA: TGCGCCAGCAGCCAAGATTGGGCCGATGAGCAGTTCTTC. Encoded protein: CASSQDWADEQFF.

The chain carries TRBV7-2 and TRBJ2-7, with D uncertain. Germline V gene data show CDR1 as SGHTA and CDR2 as FQGNSA. CDR3 length: 13 residues. The V and J ends lost 7 bases and 1 base respectively, with 11 bases between them. The CDR3 is CASTLSASYEQYF. The CDR3 bases are TGTGCCAGCACCTTGTCTGCGTCCTACGAGCAGTACTTC. Based on the CDR3 plus reference TRBV7-2 and TRBJ2-7, the full variable domain is GAGVSQSPSNKVTEKGKDVELRCDPISGHTALYWYRQSLGQGLEFLIYFQGNSAPDKSGLPSDRFSAERTGGSVSTLTIQRTQQEDSAVYLCASTLSASYEQYFGPGTRLTVT.

V is TRBV7-9 and J is TRBJ1-2, with a tentative D call TRBD1 (5 bases). The CDR3 runs to 11 residues. The V end was cut by 2 bases, the J end by 12 bases, with 10 bases between. Germline CDR1 and CDR2: SEHNR and FQNEAQ (reference sequence). CDR3 sequence reads: CASSLRGSHTF. The CDR3 DNA sequence: TGTGCCAGCAGCTTAAGGGGTAGCCACACCTTC.

The chain couples TRBV30 to TRBJ2-7; maybe TRBD2 (6 bases). Trimming cost V 0 bases and J 2 bases, with 11 bases left between them. The CDR3 loop spans 14 amino acids. Germline values: CDR1 GTSNPN, CDR2 SVGIG (reference sequence). The CDR3 DNA follows: TGTGCCTGGAGTGTAACGGCGGGGCCCTACGAGCAGTACTTC. Amino acid sequence: CAWSVTAGPYEQYF.

J is TRBJ1-2 and V is TRBV29-1, with D uncertain. The CDR3 has 12 amino acids. Germline CDR1 SQVTM, CDR2 ANQGSEA. V gave up 4 bases and J gave up 2 bases, with 8 bases separating them. CDR3 sequence (DNA): TGCAGCGTTGGTCACAGCAACTATGGCTACACCTTC. This sequence encodes CSVGHSNYGYTF.

The chain couples TRBV19 to TRBJ1-4; D is perhaps TRBD1 (5 bases). The CDR3 totals 13 residues. V was trimmed by 6 bases and J by 4 bases, leaving 9 bases between them. Germline CDR1 LNHDA, CDR2 SQIVND (reference sequence). CDR3 bases: TGTGCCAGTAGAACAGGAAATAATGAAAAACTGTTTTTT. This translates into CASRTGNNEKLFF.

Comments on this clone: Other DNA sequences from this sample encode an identical CDR3 as well. The chain joins TRBV18 to TRBJ2-5; 7 nucleotides agree with TRBD2. Germline assignment: CDR1 KGHSH and CDR2 LQKENI. The CDR3 consists of 15 residues. V was pared by 1 base and J by 3 bases, with 5 bases of the junction left unmatched. CDR3 sequence reads: CASSPRPGGKETQYF. Here the CDR3 DNA reads TGTGCCAGCTCACCACGTCCCGGGGGGAAAGAGACCCAGTACTTC.

The chain has TRBV27 and TRBJ1-2; the D is unclear. In germline, CDR1 is MNHEY, CDR2 SMNVEV (reference sequence). V was pared by 2 bases and J by 7 bases, with 8 bases between. This CDR3 region has 12 residues. The CDR3: CASSLRGRGYTF. The DNA of the CDR3 is TGTGCCAGCAGTTTAAGAGGGCGTGGCTACACCTTC.

The rearrangement joins TRBV5-1 to TRBJ2-1, with 9 bases aligning to TRBD1. V lost 4 bases to trimming and J lost 9 bases; unmatched junction nucleotides: 11. Germline V gene sequence: CDR1 SGHRS, CDR2 YFSETQ. There are 15 residues in the CDR3. CDR3 protein: CASSPPGQGVVEQFF. DNA for the CDR3: TGCGCCAGCAGCCCCCCGGGACAGGGTGTGGTTGAGCAGTTCTTC. The variable domain in full, completed from reference TRBV5-1 and TRBJ2-1, reads KAGVTQTPRYLIKTRGQQVTLSCSPISGHRSVSWYQQTPGQGLQFLFEYFSETQRNKGNFPGRFSGRQFSNSRSEMNVSTLELGDSALYLCASSPPGQGVVEQFFGPGTRLTVL.

The rearrangement uses TRBV28 and TRBJ2-2; a weak D match, TRBD1 (5 bases). The V end was cut by 3 bases, the J end by 7 bases, with 12 bases between. The CDR3 loop spans 14 amino acids. Germline CDR1 is MDHEN and CDR2 is SYDVKM. The chain's CDR3 is CASSLALDSGELFF. The CDR3 DNA reads TGTGCCAGCAGTTTGGCCCTCGACAGCGGGGAGCTGTTTTTT. The full variable domain, its missing parts supplied by reference TRBV28 and TRBJ2-2, is DVKVTQSSRYLVKRTGEKVFLECVQDMDHENMFWYRQDPGLGLRLIYFSYDVKMKEKGDIPEGYSVSREKKERFSLILESASTNQTSMYLCASSLALDSGELFFGEGSRLTVL.

The rearrangement joins TRBV5-8 to TRBJ1-1, with 9 positions matching TRBD1. CDR1 SGHTS and CDR2 YDEGEE come from the germline V gene. V lost 0 bases and J lost 11; bases outside the gene matches: 5. The length of the CDR3 is 13 residues. The CDR3 DNA is TGTGCCAGCAGCTTGGTCAGGACAGGGGACGCTTTCTTT. Amino acids: CASSLVRTGDAFF.

This rearrangement joins TRBV27 to TRBJ1-2, with 11 nucleotides matching TRBD1. The CDR3 is 15 amino acids. Germline V lookup: CDR1 MNHEY, CDR2 SMNVEV (reference sequence). J was trimmed by 4 bases and V by 3 bases; bases with no gene match: 4. The CDR3 is CASSFGQGALYGYTF. In DNA, the CDR3 is TGTGCCAGCAGTTTTGGACAGGGGGCCCTCTATGGCTACACCTTC.